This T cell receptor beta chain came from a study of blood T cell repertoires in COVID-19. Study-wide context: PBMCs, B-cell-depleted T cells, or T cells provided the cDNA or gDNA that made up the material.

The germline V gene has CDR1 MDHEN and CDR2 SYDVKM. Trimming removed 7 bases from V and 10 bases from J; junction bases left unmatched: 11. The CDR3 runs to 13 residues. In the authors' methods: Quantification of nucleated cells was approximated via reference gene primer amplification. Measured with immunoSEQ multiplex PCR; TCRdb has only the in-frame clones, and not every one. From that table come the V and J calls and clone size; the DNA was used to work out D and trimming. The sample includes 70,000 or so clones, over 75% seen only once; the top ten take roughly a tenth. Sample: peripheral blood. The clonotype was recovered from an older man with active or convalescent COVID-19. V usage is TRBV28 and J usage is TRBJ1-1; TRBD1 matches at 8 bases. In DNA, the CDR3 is TGTGCCAGCACCTTGGGGACAGGTGGAGGAGCTTTCTTT. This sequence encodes CASTLGTGGGAFF.